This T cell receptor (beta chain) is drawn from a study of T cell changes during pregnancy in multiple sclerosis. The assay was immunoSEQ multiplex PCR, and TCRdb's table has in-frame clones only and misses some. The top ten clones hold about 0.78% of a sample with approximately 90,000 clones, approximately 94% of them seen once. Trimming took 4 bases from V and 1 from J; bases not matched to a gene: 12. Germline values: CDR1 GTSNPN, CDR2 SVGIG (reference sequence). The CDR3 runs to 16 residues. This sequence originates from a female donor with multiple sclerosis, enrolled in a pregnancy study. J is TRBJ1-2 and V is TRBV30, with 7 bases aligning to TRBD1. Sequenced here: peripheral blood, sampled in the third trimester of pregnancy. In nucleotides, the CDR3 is TGTGCCTGGACGACAGGGTCCTTTACCCTTAACTATGGCTACACCTTC. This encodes CAWTTGSFTLNYGYTF.